The 16 T cell receptor beta chains given below trace back to one sample, sequenced in a study of T cell responses to AZD1222 COVID-19 vaccine. TCRdb's table, derived via immunoSEQ multiplex PCR, lists solely in-frame clones and lacks some. This sample carries about 150,000 clones, about 85% of them seen once, and the ten largest clones take approximately 3.1%. The material was peripheral blood, obtained on day 0 of AZD1222 vaccination. These receptors came from an adult in good health.

This clone was counted a single time. The chain combines TRBV3-1 (or the pseudogene TRBV3-2) with TRBJ1-3; 7 nucleotides align to TRBD1. The V segment lost 1 base and the J segment 8 bases; nucleotides outside the gene matches: 11. Germline loops: CDR1 LGHDT, CDR2 YNNKEL (reference sequence). The CDR3 totals 16 residues. The CDR3 sequence: CASSQVRQGIRDTIYF. Here the CDR3 DNA reads TGTGCCAGCAGCCAAGTTCGACAGGGTATACGGGACACCATATATTTT.

J is TRBJ1-4 and V is TRBV6-5; perhaps TRBD1 as D (5 bases). V lost 7 bases and J lost 11, with 20 bases in between. Germline V lookup: CDR1 MNHEY, CDR2 SVGAGI. The CDR3 spans 14 residues. Here the CDR3 DNA reads TGTGCCAGCAAGGGGCCCAGGGATTCTGGCAAACTGTTTTTT. This encodes CASKGPRDSGKLFF.

This chain's CDR3 is CSVEGGGEEFSETQYF. The CDR3 nucleotides read TGCAGCGTTGAGGGCGGGGGGGAGGAGTTTTCGGAGACCCAGTACTTC. The rearrangement links TRBV29-1 to TRBJ2-5, with TRBD2 matching 9 bases. This CDR3 is 16 amino acids long. The V gene's germline CDR1 is SQVTM and CDR2 ANQGSEA. V shed 3 bases, J shed 5 bases, and the junction held 13 bases outside the gene matches. Full variable domain (remainder filled in from reference TRBV29-1 and TRBJ2-5): SAVISQKPSRDICQRGTSLTIQCQVDSQVTMMFWYRQQPGQSLTLIATANQGSEATYESGFVIDKFPISRPNLTFSTLTVSNMSPEDSSIYLCSVEGGGEEFSETQYFGPGTRLLVL.

This clone was observed a single time. The chain couples TRBV6-5 to TRBJ1-5; D is ambiguous. V gave up 0 bases and J gave up 3 bases, with 9 bases separating them. The CDR3 length is 15 residues. Germline CDR1 is MNHEY and CDR2 is SVGAGI. The CDR3 bases are TGTGCCAGCAGTTACTCCGGCGGTCCCAATCAGCCCCAGCATTTT. It encodes CASSYSGGPNQPQHF.

Note on this clone: The same CDR3 arises from other DNA sequences in this sample as well. V usage is TRBV5-1 and J usage is TRBJ1-1; D uncertain. Germline V CDR1 and CDR2: SGHRS, YFSETQ. The CDR3 runs to 14 residues. Trimming shortened V by 1 base and J by 1 base, and 8 bases separated the two germline ends. CDR3 region: CASSLTVSNTEAFF. The CDR3 DNA follows: TGCGCCAGCAGCTTGACAGTATCGAACACTGAAGCTTTCTTT.

This clone is judged medium-sized. V is TRBV4-3 and J is TRBJ2-3; 9 bases map to TRBD2. This CDR3 has 18 residues. CDR1 LGHNA and CDR2 YSLEER come from the germline V gene. The junction had 9 bases not matched to a gene; V was cut back by 0 bases and J by 2 bases. CDR3 region: CASSQDPPAGGYTDTQYF. DNA of the CDR3: TGCGCCAGCAGCCAAGACCCCCCAGCGGGGGGATACACAGATACGCAGTATTTT.

This clone turned up a few times. The rearrangement uses TRBV19 and TRBJ1-2; D may be TRBD1 (5 bases). The germline CDR1 and CDR2 sequences are LNHDA and SQIVND (reference sequence). The CDR3 sequence is 15 residues long. V shed 5 bases and J shed 3 bases, with 16 bases lying between them. The CDR3 sequence is CASSLGLFLHYGYTF. Written as DNA, the CDR3 is TGTGCCAGTAGTTTGGGACTTTTTCTTCACTATGGCTACACCTTC.

This rearrangement joins TRBV2 to TRBJ1-1; D gene unclear. The CDR3 totals 13 residues. Deletions cut 0 bases from V and 6 bases from J, with 8 bases between. CDR1 is SNHLY, CDR2 FYNNEI, per germline. Here the CDR3 reads CASSEARTPEAFF. CDR3 DNA: TGTGCCAGCAGTGAAGCGCGAACCCCTGAAGCTTTCTTT.

The V and J genes are TRBV5-8 and TRBJ2-6; 7 nucleotides agree with TRBD1. The CDR3 consists of 17 residues. Germline-derived CDR1 and CDR2 are SGHTS and YDEGEE. J lost 0 bases, V lost 4 bases, and 7 bases had no gene match. The CDR3 region is CASSAGTVHSGANVLTF. The CDR3, as DNA: TGTGCCAGCAGCGCCGGGACAGTTCACTCTGGGGCCAACGTCCTGACTTTC.

This clone was seen once. The chain recombines TRBV27 with TRBJ1-1; D uncertain. Trimming took off 5 bases at V and 1 base at J, with 17 bases between the two ends. Germline lookup yields CDR1 MNHEY and CDR2 SMNVEV (reference sequence). The CDR3 runs 16 residues. CDR3 region: CASSPGIFLRNTEAFF. DNA of the CDR3: TGTGCCAGCAGTCCAGGCATTTTTTTAAGGAACACTGAAGCTTTCTTT.

The chain is built from TRBV3-1 (or the pseudogene TRBV3-2) and TRBJ2-5; the D gene is possibly TRBD2 (6 bases). The CDR3 covers 13 residues. Germline CDR1 is LGHDT and CDR2 is YNNKEL (reference sequence). V shed 7 bases and J shed 2 bases, with 11 bases lying between them. The CDR3 nucleotides read TGTGCCAGCACACATCGGGGGCAAGAGACCCAGTACTTC. Amino acids: CASTHRGQETQYF.

The rearrangement joins TRBV7-8 to TRBJ2-7; 10 nucleotides line up with TRBD1. J gave up 2 bases and V 1 base, and 2 bases lay outside the gene matches. CDR3 length equals 15 residues. Germline V gene data show CDR1 as SGHVS and CDR2 as FQNEAQ. The CDR3 is CASSLGDRGPYEQYF. DNA for the CDR3: TGTGCCAGCAGCTTAGGGGACAGGGGCCCCTACGAGCAGTACTTC.

This chain joins TRBV6-4 and TRBJ2-1; tentatively, D is TRBD1 or TRBD2 (5 bases each). From germline, CDR1 is MRHNA and CDR2 SNTAGT. The CDR3 is 16 residues long. V shed 5 bases and J shed 8 bases, with 22 bases lying between them. The CDR3 nucleotides read TGTGCCAGCAGTCATTCCGGGACCCCTTACAAGGATGAGCAGTTCTTC. It translates to CASSHSGTPYKDEQFF.

The J gene is TRBJ1-2, the V gene TRBV7-9, with D perhaps matching TRBD1 (5 bases). Germline assignment: CDR1 SEHNR and CDR2 FQNEAQ (reference sequence). Trimming left V 6 bases short and J 0 bases short, with 14 bases between. This CDR3 has 15 residues. CDR3 sequence (DNA): TGTGCCAGCAGTCGTCAGGGCTTAGCTAACTATGGCTACACCTTC. Translated: CASSRQGLANYGYTF. Variable domain in full (rest from reference TRBV7-9 and TRBJ1-2): DTGVSQNPRHKITKRGQNVTFRCDPISEHNRLYWYRQTLGQGPEFLTYFQNEAQLEKSRLLSDRFSAERPKGSFSTLEIQRTEQGDSAMYLCASSRQGLANYGYTFGSGTRLTVV.

The rearrangement links TRBV28 to TRBJ1-3; possible D gene TRBD1, 5 bases. This CDR3 spans 16 amino acids. Trimming stripped 1 base from V and 0 bases from J, with 10 bases between. The germline gives CDR1 MDHEN, CDR2 SYDVKM. CDR3: CASSLSGGNSGNTIYF. The CDR3 coding sequence is TGTGCCAGCAGTTTATCGGGGGGAAACTCTGGAAACACCATATATTTT.

This clone appeared once. V usage is TRBV4-3 and J usage is TRBJ1-1; D remains unclear. CDR1 is LGHNA, CDR2 YSLEER, per germline. The length of the CDR3 is 14 residues. V was shortened by 0 bases and J by 2 bases, with 7 bases between the two germline ends. The CDR3 loop reads CASSQEYLNTEAFF. The CDR3 nucleotides are TGCGCCAGCAGCCAAGAATACCTTAACACTGAAGCTTTCTTT.